The 17 T cell receptor beta chains listed next were all sequenced from one sample in a study of T-cell memory formation after mild COVID-19. TCRdb reanalysed the 5' RACE reads using MiXCR and keeps one entry per CDR3 protein. The table has roughly 130,000 distinct CDR3 sequences, roughly 6.2% seen once. Sequencing input: PBMCs or a T cell subset sorted from them (not recorded which). The receptors here all came from an adult woman who had mild COVID-19 (a few samples of this study predate the infection). Cell type and time point are not known.

V and J are TRBV6-5 and TRBJ2-7; D is ambiguous. Trimming removed 0 bases from V and 1 base from J, with 13 bases in between. Germline V gene lookup returns CDR1 MNHEY and CDR2 SVGAGI. The CDR3 consists of 16 residues. This CDR3 is CASSYSVGSTSYEQYF. The CDR3 nucleotides read TGTGCCAGCAGTTACTCTGTGGGGTCGACATCCTACGAGCAGTACTTC.

This clonotype was seen a few times. The chain has TRBV5-1 and TRBJ2-1; the D gene is possibly TRBD1 (7 bases). This CDR3 is built from 16 residues. V lost 0 bases, J lost 5 bases, and 15 bases lay in between. From germline, CDR1 is SGHRS and CDR2 YFSETQ. The CDR3 DNA follows: TGCGCCAGCAGCTTGGTAGTCAGGGGGGCGCACAATGAGCAGTTCTTC. Its translation: CASSLVVRGAHNEQFF.

In its sample, this clonotype was seen many times. The rearrangement links TRBV7-2 to TRBJ2-2; no definite D call. Germline lookup yields CDR1 SGHTA and CDR2 FQGNSA. This CDR3 comprises 13 residues. With 1 base removed from V and 5 bases from J, the gap between germline ends came to 5 bases. The CDR3 protein is CASSLGKTGELFF. The DNA of the CDR3 is TGTGCCAGCAGCTTAGGAAAGACCGGGGAGCTGTTTTTT.

This clonotype was seen a few times. The chain is built from TRBV15 and TRBJ2-1; TRBD2 aligns across 9 bases. The germline V gene encodes CDR1 LNHNV and CDR2 YYDKDF (reference sequence). With 4 bases clipped from V and 3 bases from J, the junction kept 1 base outside the gene matches. This CDR3 has 14 amino acids. The CDR3 nucleotides are TGTGCCACCAGCACAGCGGGGGGCTACAATGAGCAGTTCTTC. It codes for CATSTAGGYNEQFF.

This chain joins TRBV18 and TRBJ2-7; 9 bases fit TRBD2. V lost 1 base and J lost 5; bases outside the gene matches: 9. The CDR3 is 16 residues long. Germline V CDR1 and CDR2: KGHSH, LQKENI. CDR3: CASSPRSGSPRDEQYF. The DNA of the CDR3 is TGTGCCAGCTCACCACGTAGCGGGAGCCCACGAGACGAGCAGTACTTC.

This clonotype was counted a few times. This chain uses TRBV10-3 with TRBJ2-3, with TRBD2 as a possible D gene (6 bases). The CDR3 is 16 amino acids. V was cut by 6 bases and J by 3 bases, with 19 bases left in between. CDR1 is ENHRY and CDR2 is SYGVKD in the germline V gene. The CDR3 sequence is CAIRSDRRAGTDTQYF. In DNA form, the CDR3 reads TGTGCCATCAGGAGCGACAGAAGGGCGGGGACAGATACGCAGTATTTT.

This clonotype was recorded a few times. The chain joins TRBV6-2 or TRBV6-3 to TRBJ2-7; D is ambiguous. From germline, CDR1 is MNHEY and CDR2 SVGEGT. Trimming took off 1 base at V and 3 bases at J, with 4 bases between the two ends. The CDR3 runs to 12 residues. CDR3 protein: CASSYFNYEQYF. CDR3 nucleotide sequence: TGTGCCAGCAGTTACTTTAACTACGAGCAGTACTTC.

This clonotype was seen at least ten times. The chain employs TRBV7-8 and TRBJ2-3, with D tentatively TRBD1 (6 bases). V was pared by 8 bases and J by 4 bases, with 16 bases between. Germline V gene sequence: CDR1 SGHVS, CDR2 FQNEAQ. This CDR3 comprises 14 residues. Written as DNA, the CDR3 is TGTGCCAGCGTTTTGTCAGGGGTGGCAGATACGCAGTATTTT. Amino acid sequence: CASVLSGVADTQYF. The full variable domain, its missing parts supplied by reference TRBV7-8 and TRBJ2-3, is GAGVSQSPRYKVAKRGQDVALRCDPISGHVSLFWYQQALGQGPEFLTYFQNEAQLDKSGLPSDRFFAERPEGSVSTLKIQRTQQEDSAVYLCASVLSGVADTQYFGPGTRLTVL.

The genes are TRBV5-1 and TRBJ2-3; possible D gene TRBD1, 6 bases. The ends were cut back, 4 bases at V and 0 bases at J, with 12 bases in the middle. The CDR3 spans 15 residues. The germline V gene has CDR1 SGHRS and CDR2 YFSETQ. The CDR3 sequence is CASSHNRASTDTQYF. DNA of the CDR3: TGCGCCAGCAGCCACAACAGGGCTAGCACAGATACGCAGTATTTT.

The rearrangement uses TRBV9 and TRBJ2-1, with 12 bases aligning to TRBD2. In germline, CDR1 is SGDLS, CDR2 YYNGEE. V was pared by 0 bases and J by 6 bases, with 4 bases of the junction left unmatched. The CDR3 contains 16 residues. For the CDR3, the DNA is TGTGCCAGCAGCGTAGTGACTAGCGGGAGCGGCAATGAGCAGTTCTTC. Translating gives CASSVVTSGSGNEQFF.

This clonotype was seen many times. The chain joins TRBV7-2 to TRBJ1-1, with D hard to call. V was cut by 5 bases and J by 5 bases, with 12 bases left in between. The germline CDR1 and CDR2 sequences are SGHTA and FQGNSA. This CDR3 is built from 13 residues. CDR3 DNA sequence: TGTGCCAGCAGCCCGTATTTGAGGACTGAAGCTTTCTTT. It translates to CASSPYLRTEAFF.

This clonotype occurred a few times. The genes are TRBV6-5 and TRBJ1-2; 9 bases map to TRBD1. The CDR3 is 15 amino acids. Per the germline V gene, CDR1 is MNHEY and CDR2 is SVGAGI. V was pared by 4 bases and J by 8 bases, with 11 bases of the junction left unmatched. The CDR3 protein is CASSSTPGQGRGYTF. CDR3 DNA: TGTGCCAGCAGTTCTACCCCGGGACAGGGAAGGGGCTACACCTTC.

This clonotype was seen only a few times. This chain links TRBV5-1 with TRBJ2-5, with TRBD2 matching over 11 bases. V was clipped by 3 bases and J by 1 base; unmatched bases: 5. The germline gives CDR1 SGHRS, CDR2 YFSETQ. There are 16 residues in the CDR3. The CDR3 DNA reads TGCGCCAGCAGCTCCACGGGACTAGCGGCCCAAGAGACCCAGTACTTC. This encodes CASSSTGLAAQETQYF.

The rearrangement uses TRBV4-1 and TRBJ2-4; no reliable D call. Germline assignment: CDR1 MGHRA and CDR2 YSYEKL. The CDR3 is made up of 14 amino acids. Trimming took 1 base from V and 8 from J, leaving 12 bases between them. The CDR3: CASSQAQRSDIQYF. The CDR3 DNA reads TGCGCCAGCAGCCAAGCCCAGCGCTCTGACATTCAGTACTTC.

This clonotype turned up a few times. The chain has TRBV7-6 and TRBJ2-7; D gene uncertain. CDR3 size: 14 residues. Germline V CDR1 and CDR2: SGHVS, FNYEAQ. V shed 5 bases and J shed 2 bases, with 13 bases lying between them. The CDR3 reads CASSPRTSAYEQYF. CDR3 DNA sequence: TGTGCCAGCAGCCCTCGGACGTCTGCCTACGAGCAGTACTTC.

The sample holds many counts of this clonotype. The chain links TRBV6-2 or TRBV6-3 to TRBJ2-1; D gene unclear. Deletions cut 5 bases from V and 8 bases from J, with 13 bases between. The CDR3 spans 13 residues. Germline CDR1 and CDR2: MNHEY and SVGEGT. The CDR3, as DNA: TGTGCCAGCAGTCATAGACCTACCGATGAGCAGTTCTTC. Protein product: CASSHRPTDEQFF.

V gene TRBV7-2 combines with J gene TRBJ2-3; perhaps TRBD2 as D (6 bases). V lost 2 bases, J lost 2 bases, and 14 bases lay in between. This CDR3 contains 16 residues. The germline V gene has CDR1 SGHTA and CDR2 FQGNSA. CDR3 amino acids: CASSLISGASTDTQYF. As DNA, the CDR3 is TGTGCCAGCAGCTTAATCTCGGGAGCCTCCACAGATACGCAGTATTTT.